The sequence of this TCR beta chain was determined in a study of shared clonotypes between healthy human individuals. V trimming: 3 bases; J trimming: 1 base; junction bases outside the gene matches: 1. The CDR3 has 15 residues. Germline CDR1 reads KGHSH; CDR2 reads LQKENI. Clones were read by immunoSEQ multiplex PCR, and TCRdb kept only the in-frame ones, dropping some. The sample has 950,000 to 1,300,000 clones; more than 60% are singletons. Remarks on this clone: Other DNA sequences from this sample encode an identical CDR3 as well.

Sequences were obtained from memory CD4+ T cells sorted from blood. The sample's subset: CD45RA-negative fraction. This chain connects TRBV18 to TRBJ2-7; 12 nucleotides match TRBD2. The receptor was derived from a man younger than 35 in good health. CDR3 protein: CASSPGLAGSYEQYF. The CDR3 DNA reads TGTGCCAGCTCACCTGGACTAGCGGGGTCCTACGAGCAGTACTTC.